These 22 T cell receptor beta chains came from one sample sequenced in a study of blood T cells in healthy people across ages. The authors ran a second PCR of roughly 6 to 12 cycles using a sample-barcoded 5' primer and a J-beta primer mix. TCRdb reanalysed the 5' RACE reads using MiXCR and keeps one entry per CDR3 protein. The repertoire holds 650,000 to 1,000,000 distinct CDR3 sequences, roughly 40% seen once, with around 13% in the top ten. Sequencing was performed on blood. Receptors were obtained from a young man in good health.

The V and J genes are TRBV10-3 and TRBJ1-2, with TRBD1 identical over 7 bases. Germline loops: CDR1 ENHRY, CDR2 SYGVKD. This CDR3 is built from 16 residues. V dropped 7 bases and J dropped 5; count of bases not matched to a gene: 16. CDR3 amino acids: CAINRGDSPSRYGYTF. CDR3 DNA sequence: TGTGCCATCAACCGGGGGGACAGTCCCTCGCGGTATGGCTACACCTTC.

The rearrangement links TRBV6-6 to TRBJ2-7; D not resolved. V was cut by 2 bases and J by 7 bases, with 12 bases left in between. The CDR3 covers 13 residues. CDR1 is MNHNY and CDR2 is SVGAGI in the germline V gene (reference sequence). The CDR3 DNA reads TGTGCCAGCAGTTACAGCCAGGAGAATGAGCAGTACTTC. Translating it yields CASSYSQENEQYF.

The chain links TRBV7-9 to TRBJ1-1; maybe TRBD1 (5 bases). The CDR3 has 15 residues. Germline CDR1 SEHNR, CDR2 FQNEAQ (reference sequence). Deletions cut 1 base from V and 8 bases from J, with 17 bases between. CDR3: CASSLVYSGMPEAFF. DNA for the CDR3: TGTGCCAGCAGCTTAGTGTATTCAGGGATGCCCGAAGCTTTCTTT.

Remarks on this clonotype: This may stem from a read error, because a much larger clone lies one nucleotide away. V is TRBV7-2 and J is TRBJ2-5; perhaps TRBD2 as D (5 bases). The end of the DNA is better explained by TRBJ2-1, so the J call may be wrong. CDR1 SGHTA and CDR2 FQGNSA come from the germline V gene. The CDR3 has 13 residues. CDR3: CASSLGGEETQFF. The CDR3 nucleotides read TGTGCCAGCAGCTTAGGGGGAGAAGAGACCCAGTTCTTC.

In this sample, this clonotype turned up once. The chain couples TRBV27 to TRBJ1-1; unclear D gene. The V gene lost 5 bases and the J gene lost 2 bases, with 12 bases spanning the gap. Germline V gene sequence: CDR1 MNHEY, CDR2 SMNVEV (reference sequence). CDR3 length: 14 residues. As DNA, the CDR3 is TGTGCCAGCAGTCCCAACCGAAGAAACACTGAAGCTTTCTTT. Protein sequence: CASSPNRRNTEAFF.

This chain links TRBV5-1 with TRBJ2-7; TRBD1 might be the D (5 bases). Germline V lookup: CDR1 SGHRS, CDR2 YFSETQ. This CDR3 is 14 amino acids long. Trimming cost V 7 bases and J 2 bases, with 16 bases left between them. The CDR3 region has the DNA TGCGCCAGCGCCTTAAAGGGGAATACCTACGAGCAGTACTTC. It is translated as CASALKGNTYEQYF.

The chain couples TRBV5-1 to TRBJ2-2, with D perhaps matching TRBD2 (7 bases). V dropped 4 bases and J dropped 4 bases, with 14 bases sitting between them. The CDR3 is made up of 15 amino acids. Germline CDR1 and CDR2: SGHRS and YFSETQ. The CDR3 sequence is CASSLLAGATGELFF. The CDR3 nucleotides are TGCGCCAGCAGCCTTCTCGCGGGGGCCACCGGGGAGCTGTTTTTT.

The sample holds a few counts of this clonotype. The chain links TRBV12-3 or TRBV12-4 to TRBJ2-3; no clear D. Trimming took 2 bases from V and 4 from J, leaving 10 bases between them. CDR3 size: 14 residues. The CDR3 DNA follows: TGTGCCAGCAGTTTAAGGGTAAATCCAGATACGCAGTATTTT. This sequence encodes CASSLRVNPDTQYF.

On this clonotype: A much larger clone lies a single base off, so this may be a read error. The chain has TRBV12-3 or TRBV12-4 and TRBJ2-3; 9 nucleotides align to TRBD2. The CDR3 has 16 residues. In DNA, the CDR3 is TGTGCCAGCAGTTTTACTAGCGGGCTGAGCACAGATGCGCAGTATTTT. This encodes CASSFTSGLSTDAQYF.

This clonotype has a handful of counts. The rearrangement uses TRBV24-1 and TRBJ2-2, with D perhaps TRBD1 (6 bases). Trimming cost V 6 bases and J 6 bases, with 13 bases left between them. CDR1 and CDR2 from the germline V gene are KGHDR and SFDVKD. The CDR3 is 14 residues long. This CDR3 reads CATSPGVRAGELFF. CDR3 DNA sequence: TGTGCCACCAGTCCAGGGGTAAGGGCCGGGGAGCTGTTTTTT.

This rearrangement joins TRBV20-1 to TRBJ2-7; TRBD1 matches 7 bases. Judging by the DNA end, TRBJ2-5 fits better; the J call may be wrong. The CDR3 is 16 residues long. Germline V gene sequence: CDR1 DFQATT, CDR2 SNEGSKA (reference sequence). This CDR3 is CSARDRPGGFFETQYF. In DNA form, the CDR3 reads TGCAGTGCTAGAGATCGTCCAGGGGGTTTTTTTGAGACCCAGTACTTC.

This chain links TRBV28 with TRBJ1-4; maybe TRBD1 (5 bases). The germline V gene has CDR1 MDHEN and CDR2 SYDVKM. The CDR3 runs 15 residues. V gave up 4 bases and J gave up 7 bases, with 16 bases separating them. CDR3 sequence: CASSSVAGGSEKLFF. The CDR3 DNA reads TGTGCCAGCAGTTCCGTGGCCGGGGGTAGTGAAAAACTGTTTTTT.

In this sample, this clonotype turned up a few times. The chain joins TRBV25-1 to TRBJ1-5; TRBD1 aligns across 9 bases. Germline values: CDR1 MGHDK, CDR2 SYGVNS. The CDR3 loop spans 15 amino acids. V lost 8 bases to trimming and J lost 6 bases; unmatched junction nucleotides: 11. CDR3 DNA sequence: TGTGCCAGCTCCTCAGGGGAGACAGGGGGTCAGCCCCAGCATTTT. Translation: CASSSGETGGQPQHF.

In this sample, this clonotype turned up a few times. The V and J genes are TRBV20-1 and TRBJ1-1; D perhaps matches TRBD1 (5 bases). Per the germline V gene, CDR1 is DFQATT and CDR2 is SNEGSKA (reference sequence). This CDR3 is built from 15 residues. The ends were cut back, 5 bases at V and 2 bases at J, with 18 bases in the middle. In nucleotides, the CDR3 is TGCAGTGCTCGGCGACCTGGGGGGACCAACACTGAAGCTTTCTTT. Protein sequence: CSARRPGGTNTEAFF.

This chain connects TRBV4-2 to TRBJ2-5; D is uncertain. Germline CDR1 and CDR2: LGHNA and YNFKEQ. This CDR3 region has 15 residues. V lost 0 bases, J lost 1 base, and 9 bases lay in between. CDR3 residues: CASSQEPSSQETQYF. The CDR3 DNA follows: TGTGCCAGCAGCCAAGAGCCCAGCAGCCAAGAGACCCAGTACTTC.

This clonotype was seen only a few times. The chain is built from TRBV9 and TRBJ2-2; 7 bases are shared with TRBD2. This CDR3 spans 16 amino acids. V shed 1 base and J 0 bases; nucleotides not matched to a gene: 3. Germline V gene sequence: CDR1 SGDLS, CDR2 YYNGEE. The CDR3 DNA is TGTGCCAGCAGCGTATGGGGGGGAACGAACACCGGGGAGCTGTTTTTT. Translated, it gives CASSVWGGTNTGELFF.

In regard to this clonotype: A much larger clone lies one base from this, so it may be a read error. The rearrangement joins TRBV12-3 or TRBV12-4 to TRBJ2-3; D call uncertain. V lost 5 bases, J lost 0 bases, and 9 bases lay in between. The CDR3 has 14 residues. Written as DNA, the CDR3 is TGTGCCAGCAGTCAGTTAGATAGCACAGATACGCAGTATTTT. It yields the protein CASSQLDSTDTQYF.

This clonotype has just a few counts. The V call is TRBV7-9, the J call TRBJ1-4; TRBD1 is a possible D gene (6 bases). The germline V gene encodes CDR1 SEHNR and CDR2 FQNEAQ (reference sequence). This CDR3 comprises 14 residues. Trimming took 7 bases from V and 7 from J, leaving 16 bases between them. For the CDR3, the DNA is TGTGCCAGCACCCCCGACAGGAAAAGTGAAAAACTGTTTTTT. Translating gives CASTPDRKSEKLFF.

J is TRBJ2-2 and V is TRBV30, with 8 bases lining up with TRBD1. V shed 0 bases and J 5 bases; nucleotides not matched to a gene: 11. The CDR3 totals 17 residues. The germline V gene has CDR1 GTSNPN and CDR2 SVGIG (reference sequence). The CDR3: CAWSVYPTGAGTGELFF. The CDR3 DNA follows: TGTGCCTGGAGTGTCTACCCGACAGGGGCAGGGACCGGGGAGCTGTTTTTT.

V gene TRBV6-6 combines with J gene TRBJ1-2; maybe TRBD1 (5 bases). V gave up 6 bases and J gave up 4 bases, with 12 bases separating them. Germline assignment: CDR1 MNHNY and CDR2 SVGAGI (reference sequence). The CDR3 sequence is 13 residues long. This CDR3 reads CASSGTLSYGYTF. CDR3 nucleotide sequence: TGTGCCAGCAGCGGGACCCTTTCCTATGGCTACACCTTC.

To note about this clonotype: At one end, the junction sequence differs from germline, possibly due to a read error. The chain carries TRBV9 and TRBJ2-5; D call uncertain. Germline values: CDR1 SGDLS, CDR2 YYNGEE. This CDR3 region has 13 residues. As DNA, the CDR3 is TGTACCAGCAGCGTGGACGTGGGTGAGACCCAGTACTTC. Translated, it gives CTSSVDVGETQYF.

This clonotype was detected once. The chain combines TRBV5-1 with TRBJ2-1; D call uncertain. V was cut by 4 bases and J by 13 bases, with 24 bases left in between. The CDR3 is made up of 15 amino acids. Germline loops: CDR1 SGHRS, CDR2 YFSETQ. The CDR3 loop is CASSRTVSPQETQFF. The CDR3 DNA follows: TGCGCCAGCAGCCGCACTGTCAGTCCGCAAGAGACCCAGTTCTTC.